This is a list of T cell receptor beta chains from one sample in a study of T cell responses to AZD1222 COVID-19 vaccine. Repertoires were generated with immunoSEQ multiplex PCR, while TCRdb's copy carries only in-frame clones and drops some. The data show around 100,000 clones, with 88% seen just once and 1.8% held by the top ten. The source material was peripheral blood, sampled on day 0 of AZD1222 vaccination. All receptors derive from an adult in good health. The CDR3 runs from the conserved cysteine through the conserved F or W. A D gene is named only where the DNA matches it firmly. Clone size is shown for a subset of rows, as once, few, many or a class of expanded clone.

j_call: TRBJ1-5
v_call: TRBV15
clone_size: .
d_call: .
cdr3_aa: CATSRDLGGNQPQHF
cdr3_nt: TGTGCCACCAGCAGAGATCTAGGGGGAAATCAGCCCCAGCATTTT

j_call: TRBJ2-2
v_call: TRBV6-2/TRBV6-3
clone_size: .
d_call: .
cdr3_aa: CASSRPPSRQSGELFF
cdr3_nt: TGTGCCAGCAGTCGCCCCCCTTCCAGACAGTCCGGGGAGCTGTTTTTT

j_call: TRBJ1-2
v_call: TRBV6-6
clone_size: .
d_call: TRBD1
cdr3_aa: CASSLNARGPNYGYTF
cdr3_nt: TGTGCCAGCAGCCTAAACGCCAGGGGGCCAAACTATGGCTACACCTTC

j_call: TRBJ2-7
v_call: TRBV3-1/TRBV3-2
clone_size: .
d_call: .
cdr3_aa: CASSQDRGMAYEQYF
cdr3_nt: TGTGCCAGCAGCCAAGATAGGGGGATGGCCTACGAGCAGTACTTC

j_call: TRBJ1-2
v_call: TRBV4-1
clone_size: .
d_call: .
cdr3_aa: CASSPRKGGYGYTF
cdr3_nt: TGCGCCAGCAGCCCCCGGAAGGGGGGTTATGGCTACACCTTC

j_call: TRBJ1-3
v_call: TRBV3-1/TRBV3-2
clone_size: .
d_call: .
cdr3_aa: CASSQTVGRSGNTIYF
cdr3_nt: TGTGCCAGCAGCCAAACCGTGGGGCGATCTGGAAACACCATATATTTT

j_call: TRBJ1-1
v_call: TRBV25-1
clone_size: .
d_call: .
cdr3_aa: CASSEYEGSTEAFF
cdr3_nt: TGTGCCAGCAGTGAATACGAGGGGAGCACTGAAGCTTTCTTT

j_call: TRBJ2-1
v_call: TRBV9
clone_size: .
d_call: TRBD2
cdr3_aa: CASREPGTSVNEQFF
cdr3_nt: TGTGCCAGCAGGGAACCCGGGACTAGCGTCAATGAGCAGTTCTTC

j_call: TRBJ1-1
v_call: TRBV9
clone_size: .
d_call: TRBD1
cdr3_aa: CASSFNPQGMNTEAFF
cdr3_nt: TGTGCCAGCAGCTTTAACCCACAGGGGATGAACACTGAAGCTTTCTTT

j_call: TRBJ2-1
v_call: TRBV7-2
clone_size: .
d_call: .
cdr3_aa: CASSSGNQAEQFF
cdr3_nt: TGTGCCAGCAGCTCGGGAAACCAAGCCGAGCAGTTCTTC

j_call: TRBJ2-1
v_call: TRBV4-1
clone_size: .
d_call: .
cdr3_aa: CASSQEGGGSFSNEQFF
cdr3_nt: TGCGCCAGCAGCCAAGAGGGAGGCGGATCCTTTTCCAATGAGCAGTTCTTC

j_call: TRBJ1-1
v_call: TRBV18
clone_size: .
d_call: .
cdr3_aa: CASSSSTENTEAFF
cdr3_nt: TGTGCCAGCTCTTCGTCGACAGAGAACACTGAAGCTTTCTTT

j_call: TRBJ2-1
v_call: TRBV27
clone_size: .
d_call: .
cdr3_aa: CASSFLRPYNEQFF
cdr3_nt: TGTGCCAGCAGTTTTCTTAGGCCCTACAATGAGCAGTTCTTC

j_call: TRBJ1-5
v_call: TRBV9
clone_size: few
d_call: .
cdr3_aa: CASSPDGGNQPQHF
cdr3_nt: TGTGCCAGCAGCCCAGATGGGGGGAATCAGCCCCAGCATTTT

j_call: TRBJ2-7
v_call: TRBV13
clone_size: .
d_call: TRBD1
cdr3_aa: CASSPPWDRGFPGEQYF
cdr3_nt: TGTGCCAGCAGCCCTCCTTGGGACAGGGGGTTCCCTGGGGAGCAGTACTTC

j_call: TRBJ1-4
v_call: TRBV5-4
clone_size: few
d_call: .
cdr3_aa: CASSSGSGATNEKLFF
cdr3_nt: TGTGCCAGCAGCTCGGGTTCGGGTGCAACTAATGAAAAACTGTTTTTT

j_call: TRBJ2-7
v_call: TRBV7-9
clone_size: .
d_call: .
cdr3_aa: CASSSRDTVMWEQYF
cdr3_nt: TGTGCCAGCAGCTCCAGGGACACCGTTATGTGGGAGCAGTACTTC

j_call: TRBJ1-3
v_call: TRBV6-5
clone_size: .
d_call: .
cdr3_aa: CASSPKGNSGNTIYF
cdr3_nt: TGTGCCAGCAGCCCCAAGGGGAACTCTGGAAACACCATATATTTT

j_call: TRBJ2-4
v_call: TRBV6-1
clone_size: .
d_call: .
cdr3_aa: CASSEPRSFAKNIQYF
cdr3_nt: TGTGCCAGCAGTGAGCCGCGATCGTTTGCCAAAAACATTCAGTACTTC

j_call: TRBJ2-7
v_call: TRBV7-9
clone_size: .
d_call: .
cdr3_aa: CASSRILDTTYEQYF
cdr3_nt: TGTGCCAGCAGCCGTATCCTAGATACAACCTACGAGCAGTACTTC

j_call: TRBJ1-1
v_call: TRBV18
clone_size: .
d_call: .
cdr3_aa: CASSPPQRGEAFF
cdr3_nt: TGTGCCAGCTCACCACCTCAACGGGGGGAAGCTTTCTTT

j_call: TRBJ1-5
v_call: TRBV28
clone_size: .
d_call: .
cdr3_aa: CASSLGPKTGLGQPQHF
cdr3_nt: TGTGCCAGCAGTTTAGGCCCTAAAACAGGGCTGGGGCAGCCCCAGCATTTT

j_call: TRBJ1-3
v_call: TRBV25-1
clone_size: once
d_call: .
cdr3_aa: CASSEYFGNTIYF
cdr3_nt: TGTGCCAGCAGTGAGTACTTTGGAAACACCATATATTTT

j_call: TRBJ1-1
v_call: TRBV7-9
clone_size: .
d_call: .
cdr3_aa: CASSSPGGTNEAFF
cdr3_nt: TGTGCCAGCAGCTCGCCGGGGGGGACTAACGAAGCTTTCTTT

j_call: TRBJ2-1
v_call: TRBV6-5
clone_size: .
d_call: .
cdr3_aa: CASSRDNTYNEQFF
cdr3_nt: TGTGCCAGCAGTCGTGACAATACCTACAATGAGCAGTTCTTC

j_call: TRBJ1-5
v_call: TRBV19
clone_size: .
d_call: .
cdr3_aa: CASSIGPHGYLLGKGNQPQHF
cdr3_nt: TGTGCCAGTAGTATAGGTCCACACGGTTACCTCTTGGGGAAGGGCAATCAGCCCCAGCATTTT

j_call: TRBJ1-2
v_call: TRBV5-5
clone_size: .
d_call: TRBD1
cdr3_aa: CASSVPGGGYNYGYTF
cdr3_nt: TGTGCCAGCAGCGTCCCAGGGGGGGGTTATAACTATGGCTACACCTTC

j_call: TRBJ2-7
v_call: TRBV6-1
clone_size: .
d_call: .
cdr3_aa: CASSEMGLEQYF
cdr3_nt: TGTGCCAGCAGTGAAATGGGGCTCGAGCAATACTTC

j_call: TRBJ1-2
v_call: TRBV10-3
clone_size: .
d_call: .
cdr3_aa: CAIKRLGYGYTF
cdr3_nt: TGTGCCATCAAACGGTTGGGGTATGGCTACACCTTC

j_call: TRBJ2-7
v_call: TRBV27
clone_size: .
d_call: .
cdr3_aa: CASSLEGRDPYEQYF
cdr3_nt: TGTGCCAGCAGTTTAGAAGGCAGGGACCCCTACGAGCAGTACTTC

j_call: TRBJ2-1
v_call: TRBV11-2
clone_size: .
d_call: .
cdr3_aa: CASSLVAAGSYNEQFF
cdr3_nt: TGTGCCAGCAGCTTAGTCGCGGCCGGCTCCTACAATGAGCAGTTCTTC

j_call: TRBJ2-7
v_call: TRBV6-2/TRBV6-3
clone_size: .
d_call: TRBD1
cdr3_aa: CASSYSLEDRDSYYEQYF
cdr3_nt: TGTGCCAGCAGTTACTCGCTGGAAGACCGGGACAGTTACTACGAGCAGTACTTC

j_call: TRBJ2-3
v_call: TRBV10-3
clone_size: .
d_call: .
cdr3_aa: CASGTTDTQYF
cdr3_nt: TGTGCCAGCGGAACCACAGATACGCAGTATTTT

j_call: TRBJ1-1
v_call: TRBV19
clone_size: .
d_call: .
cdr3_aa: CASRLRGRGYTEAFF
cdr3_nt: TGTGCCAGTAGACTCAGAGGACGGGGCTACACTGAAGCTTTCTTT

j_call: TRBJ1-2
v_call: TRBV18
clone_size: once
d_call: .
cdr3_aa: CASSRLEAGVSYGYTF
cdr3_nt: TGTGCCAGCTCACGCCTAGAGGCAGGGGTGTCCTATGGCTACACCTTC

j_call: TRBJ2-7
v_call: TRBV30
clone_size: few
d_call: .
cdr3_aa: CAWSGDGVSYEQYF
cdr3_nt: TGTGCCTGGAGTGGGGATGGGGTCTCCTACGAGCAGTACTTC

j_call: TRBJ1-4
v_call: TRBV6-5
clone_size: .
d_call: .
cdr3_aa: CASSYSALNEKLFF
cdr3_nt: TGTGCCAGCAGTTACTCCGCCCTTAATGAAAAACTGTTTTTT

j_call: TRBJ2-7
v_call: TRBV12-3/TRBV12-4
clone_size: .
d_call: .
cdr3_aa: CASSQGASYEQYF
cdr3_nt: TGTGCCAGCAGTCAAGGGGCTTCCTACGAGCAGTACTTC

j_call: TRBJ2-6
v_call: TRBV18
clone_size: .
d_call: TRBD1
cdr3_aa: CASSPETGSKSNVLTF
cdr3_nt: TGTGCCAGCTCACCGGAGACAGGGTCTAAGTCCAACGTCCTGACTTTC

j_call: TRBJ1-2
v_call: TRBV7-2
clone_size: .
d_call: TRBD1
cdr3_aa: CASSLREGARIGYTF
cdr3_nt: TGTGCCAGCAGCTTACGGGAGGGGGCGCGGATTGGCTACACCTTC

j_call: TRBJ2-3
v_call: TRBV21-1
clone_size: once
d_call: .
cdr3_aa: CASSAPGQGFRDTQYF
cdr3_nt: TGTGCCAGCAGCGCCCCGGGACAGGGGTTTAGAGATACGCAGTATTTT

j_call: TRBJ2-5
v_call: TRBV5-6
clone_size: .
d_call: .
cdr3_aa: CASSLVRPTKETQYF
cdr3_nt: TGTGCCAGCAGCTTGGTGCGCCCGACAAAGGAGACCCAGTACTTC

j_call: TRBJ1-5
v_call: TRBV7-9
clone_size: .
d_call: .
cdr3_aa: CASSLGGDQPQHF
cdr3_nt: TGTGCCAGCAGCTTAGGGGGGGATCAGCCCCAGCATTTT

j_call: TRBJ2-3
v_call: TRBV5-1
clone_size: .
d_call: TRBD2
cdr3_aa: CASSLLAGGSTDTQYF
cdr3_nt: TGCGCCAGCAGCTTACTAGCGGGAGGTAGCACAGATACGCAGTATTTT

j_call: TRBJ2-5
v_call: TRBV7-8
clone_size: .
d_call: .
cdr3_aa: CASSRGESETQYF
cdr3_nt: TGTGCCAGCAGCCGGGGAGAATCAGAGACCCAGTACTTC

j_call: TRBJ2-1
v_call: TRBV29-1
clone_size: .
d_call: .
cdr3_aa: CSVGGKADYNEQFF
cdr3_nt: TGCAGCGTTGGGGGGAAAGCTGATTACAATGAGCAGTTCTTC

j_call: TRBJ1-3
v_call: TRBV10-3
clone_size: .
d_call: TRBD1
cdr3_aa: CAVKPNEGQGPTNSGNTIYF
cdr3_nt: TGTGCCGTCAAACCTAATGAGGGACAGGGCCCTACTAACTCTGGAAACACCATATATTTT

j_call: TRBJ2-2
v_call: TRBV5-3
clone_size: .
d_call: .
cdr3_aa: CARSSWGTGCNTGELFF
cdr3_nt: TGTGCCAGAAGCTCCTGGGGGACGGGATGTAACACCGGGGAGCTGTTTTTT

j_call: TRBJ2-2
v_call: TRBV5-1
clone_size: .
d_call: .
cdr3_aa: CASSGSDTGELFF
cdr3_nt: TGCGCCAGCAGTGGGTCGGACACCGGGGAGCTGTTTTTT

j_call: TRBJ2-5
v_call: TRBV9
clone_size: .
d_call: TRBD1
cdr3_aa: CASSHSRDQGAGSQYF
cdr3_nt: TGTGCCAGCAGCCACTCCCGGGACCAGGGGGCGGGATCCCAGTACTTC

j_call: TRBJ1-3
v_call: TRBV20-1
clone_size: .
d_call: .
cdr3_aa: CSASPTGGTGNTIYF
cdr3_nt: TGCAGTGCTAGTCCCACAGGAGGGACTGGAAACACCATATATTTT

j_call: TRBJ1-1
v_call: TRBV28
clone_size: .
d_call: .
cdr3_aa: CASSFVGGEAFF
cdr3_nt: TGTGCCAGCAGTTTCGTGGGCGGTGAAGCTTTCTTT

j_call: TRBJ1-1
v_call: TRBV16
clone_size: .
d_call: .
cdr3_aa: CASSQYNSGPKNTEAFF
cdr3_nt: TGTGCCAGCAGTCAATACAATTCGGGACCGAAGAACACTGAAGCTTTCTTT

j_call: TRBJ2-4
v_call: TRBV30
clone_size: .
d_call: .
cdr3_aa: CAWTGPLAKNIQYF
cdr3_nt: TGTGCCTGGACAGGCCCCCTAGCCAAAAACATTCAGTACTTC